These T cell receptor beta chains were read from a single sample in a study of cytomegalovirus exposure and HLA in healthy donors. Assay: immunoSEQ multiplex PCR; the TCRdb copy retains only in-frame clones and omits some. Reported are about 79,000 clones; the ten largest clones contain 4.6%. Sequencing used PBMCs. These receptors originate from a man aged 25 to 40 in good health and CMV-seronegative. Each CDR3 is given with its conserved first and last residue. A D gene is named only where the DNA matches it firmly.

TRBD1	TRBV4-2	TRBJ1-2	CASSHRTGSYGYTF	TGTGCCAGCAGCCACAGGACAGGTTCCTATGGCTACACCTTC
NA	TRBV11-2	TRBJ2-7	CASSLGSEAYEQYF	TGTGCCAGCAGCTTAGGCTCGGAGGCCTACGAGCAGTACTTC
TRBD1	TRBV27	TRBJ2-7	CASSLSYPRGLEQYF	TGTGCCAGCAGTTTATCTTACCCCAGGGGGCTGGAGCAGTACTTC
NA	TRBV7-8	TRBJ1-2	CASSLGKQGVNYGYTF	TGTGCCAGCAGCTTAGGAAAACAGGGTGTGAACTATGGCTACACCTTC
TRBD1	TRBV6-1	TRBJ1-2	CASSLRDSPYGYTF	TGTGCCAGCAGTCTCAGGGACAGTCCCTATGGCTACACCTTC
NA	TRBV11-2	TRBJ1-2	CASSFRRNYGYTF	TGTGCCAGCAGCTTTCGGCGGAACTATGGCTACACCTTC
TRBD2	TRBV7-9	TRBJ2-7	CASSGTSGYEQYF	TGTGCCAGCAGCGGGACTAGCGGTTACGAGCAGTACTTC
TRBD1	TRBV15	TRBJ1-4	CATSKGTDEKLFF	TGTGCCACCAGCAAAGGGACAGATGAAAAACTGTTTTTT
NA	TRBV5-4	TRBJ1-3	CASSLLSPLQAGSSGNTIYF	TGTGCCAGCAGCTTGTTGTCCCCCTTACAGGCCGGTTCCTCTGGAAACACCATATATTTT
TRBD1	TRBV6-1	TRBJ2-3	CASSLTGSATQYF	TGTGCCAGCAGTTTGACAGGGAGCGCTACGCAGTATTTT
TRBD2	TRBV7-3	TRBJ2-1	CASSLARTSGSWDEQFF	TGTGCCAGCAGCTTAGCCCGGACTAGCGGGAGTTGGGATGAGCAGTTCTTC
NA	TRBV19	TRBJ1-1	CASRRGAHEAFF	TGTGCCAGCCGGAGGGGCGCTCATGAAGCTTTCTTT
TRBD1	TRBV7-9	TRBJ2-5	CASSSSGTGRREQYF	TGTGCCAGCAGCTCTTCCGGGACAGGGCGGAGGGAGCAGTACTTC
TRBD2	TRBV5-5	TRBJ2-7	CASSRGGAGTYEQYF	TGTGCCAGCAGCCGGGGAGGGGCGGGAACCTACGAGCAGTACTTC
TRBD2	TRBV2	TRBJ2-5	CASSGHKETQYF	TGTGCCAGTAGCGGGCACAAAGAGACCCAGTACTTC
TRBD2	TRBV29-1	TRBJ2-5	CSVSGLAGGGTQYF	TGCAGCGTTTCCGGACTAGCGGGGGGCGGGACCCAGTACTTC
TRBD1	TRBV18	TRBJ1-4	CASSPLTGGDGTNEKLFF	TGTGCCAGCTCACCGTTAACAGGGGGCGACGGAACTAATGAAAAACTGTTTTTT
TRBD1	TRBV29-1	TRBJ2-6	CSVEEDRGNSGANVLTF	TGCAGCGTTGAAGAAGACAGGGGAAATTCTGGGGCCAACGTCCTGACTTTC
NA	TRBV6-1	TRBJ2-5	CASSEGLVGTQYF	TGTGCCAGCAGTGAAGGACTAGTCGGCACCCAGTACTTC
TRBD2	TRBV11-2	TRBJ2-7	CASSGTSYEQYF	TGTGCCAGCAGCGGGACTAGCTACGAGCAGTACTTC
TRBD1	TRBV7-2	TRBJ1-6	CAISGQPNSPLHF	TGTGCCATCTCGGGACAGCCTAATTCACCCCTCCACTTT
NA	TRBV7-2	TRBJ1-2	CASSLVNRYYGYTF	TGTGCCAGCAGCTTAGTGAACAGATACTATGGCTACACCTTC
TRBD1	TRBV6-5	TRBJ2-7	CASRRQTGVFYEQYF	TGTGCCAGCAGGAGGCAGACAGGGGTATTCTACGAGCAGTACTTC
NA	TRBV11-2	TRBJ2-2	CASSTEARLPGELFF	TGTGCCAGCAGCACCGAGGCCCGGCTGCCCGGGGAGCTGTTTTTT
NA	TRBV4-1	TRBJ1-4	CASSQEGGIASNEKLFF	TGCGCCAGCAGCCAAGAAGGGGGAATTGCCTCTAATGAAAAACTGTTTTTT
NA	TRBV6-1	TRBJ1-1	CASKWQNTEAFF	TGTGCCAGCAAATGGCAAAACACTGAAGCTTTCTTT
NA	TRBV5-1	TRBJ2-3	CASSLNRLTDTQYF	TGCGCCAGCAGCTTGAACAGGTTGACAGATACGCAGTATTTT
NA	TRBV25-1	TRBJ2-1	CASSERGRGSYNEQFF	TGTGCCAGCAGTGAACGAGGACGGGGCTCCTACAATGAGCAGTTCTTC
NA	TRBV5-4	TRBJ1-2	CASSFRGGDRYGYTF	TGTGCCAGCAGCTTCCGGGGGGGTGATAGGTATGGCTACACCTTC
NA	TRBV27	TRBJ2-7	CASSHGQLYEQYF	TGTGCCAGCAGTCACGGACAGCTCTACGAGCAGTACTTC
NA	TRBV4-1	TRBJ1-5	CASSQGGGYSNQPQHF	TGCGCCAGCAGCCAAGGCGGGGGATATAGCAATCAGCCCCAGCATTTT
NA	TRBV9	TRBJ2-7	CASSVSTADLYEQYF	TGTGCCAGCAGCGTATCTACAGCCGATCTTTACGAGCAGTACTTC
TRBD2	TRBV6-6	TRBJ2-3	CASSSTSASTDTQYF	TGTGCCAGCAGTTCAACTAGCGCTAGCACAGATACGCAGTATTTT
TRBD1	TRBV7-2	TRBJ1-2	CASSQGQGYGYTF	TGTGCCAGCAGTCAGGGACAGGGCTATGGCTACACCTTC
NA	TRBV5-1	TRBJ1-1	CASSLVGAGGRTEAFF	TGCGCCAGCAGCTTGGTGGGGGCGGGGGGTCGAACTGAAGCTTTCTTT
NA	TRBV5-6	TRBJ2-7	CASSPIGPRTPPYEQYF	TGTGCCAGCAGTCCCATCGGCCCACGGACACCACCCTACGAGCAGTACTTC
NA	TRBV5-6	TRBJ1-6	CASSLFSTGNSPLHF	TGTGCCAGCAGCTTGTTTTCGACGGGTAATTCACCCCTCCACTTT
TRBD1	TRBV28	TRBJ1-5	CASSTTGGSMAQHF	TGTGCCAGCAGTACCACAGGGGGCTCCATGGCCCAGCATTTT
NA	TRBV6-5	TRBJ1-1	CASPKRPGKNTEAFF	TGTGCCAGCCCTAAGCGGCCCGGGAAGAACACTGAAGCTTTCTTT
NA	TRBV5-1	TRBJ2-5	CASSLLADETQYF	TGCGCCAGCAGCTTACTAGCTGACGAGACCCAGTACTTC
NA	TRBV19	TRBJ2-7	CASSIDRTVSYEQYF	TGTGCCAGTAGTATAGATCGGACAGTGAGCTACGAGCAGTACTTC
TRBD2	TRBV5-1	TRBJ2-7	CASSRGTSGDYEQYF	TGCGCCAGCAGCCGGGGGACTAGCGGGGACTACGAGCAGTACTTC
NA	TRBV9	TRBJ2-1	CASSVSNGNYNEQFF	TGTGCCAGCAGCGTATCCAACGGGAACTACAATGAGCAGTTCTTC
NA	TRBV9	TRBJ1-1	CASSVMADTEAFF	TGTGCCAGCAGCGTGATGGCAGACACTGAAGCTTTCTTT
NA	TRBV6-1	TRBJ1-2	CASTLSSRVDYTF	TGTGCCAGCACCCTTTCTTCCAGGGTTGACTACACCTTC
NA	TRBV6-6	TRBJ2-2	CASSYRAGENTGELFF	TGTGCCAGCAGTTATCGGGCAGGGGAGAACACCGGGGAGCTGTTTTTT
TRBD2	TRBV10-3	TRBJ2-5	CAISESGRVGTQYF	TGTGCCATCAGTGAGTCTGGGAGGGTGGGGACCCAGTACTTC
NA	TRBV27	TRBJ1-5	CASSERTADQPQHF	TGTGCCAGCTCCGAGCGGACGGCCGATCAGCCCCAGCATTTT
TRBD1	TRBV10-2	TRBJ2-7	CASRAQRGPYEQYF	TGCGCCAGCAGAGCCCAGAGGGGGCCCTACGAGCAGTACTTC
NA	TRBV5-1	TRBJ2-7	CASSWQTGYEQYF	TGCGCCAGCAGCTGGCAGACAGGCTACGAGCAGTACTTC
TRBD2	TRBV29-1	TRBJ2-7	CSVGGAGAYEQYF	TGCAGCGTTGGGGGTGCGGGAGCCTACGAGCAGTACTTC
TRBD2	TRBV7-6	TRBJ2-3	CASSRGLAGVTDTQYF	TGTGCCAGCAGCCGAGGACTAGCGGGAGTCACAGATACGCAGTATTTT
TRBD2	TRBV18	TRBJ2-7	CASSPSGVNEQYF	TGTGCCAGCTCACCGAGCGGGGTTAACGAGCAGTACTTC